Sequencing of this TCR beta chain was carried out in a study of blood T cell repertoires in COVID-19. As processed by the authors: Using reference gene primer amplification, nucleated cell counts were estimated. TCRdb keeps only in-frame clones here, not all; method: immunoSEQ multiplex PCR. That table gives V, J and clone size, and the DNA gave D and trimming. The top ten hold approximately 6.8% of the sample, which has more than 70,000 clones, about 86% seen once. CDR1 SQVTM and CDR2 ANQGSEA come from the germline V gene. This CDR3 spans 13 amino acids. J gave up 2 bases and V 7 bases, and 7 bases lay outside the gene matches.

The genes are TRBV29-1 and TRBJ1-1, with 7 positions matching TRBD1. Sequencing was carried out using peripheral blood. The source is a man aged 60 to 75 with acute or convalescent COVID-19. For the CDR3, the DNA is TGCAGCGCGGGACAGACAACTAACACTGAAGCTTTCTTT. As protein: CSAGQTTNTEAFF.